The clone carrying this T cell receptor (beta chain) turned up a few times. The source of the sample is a study of regulatory T cells in long-lasting Graves disease. According to the study, TCR beta libraries were built with iRepertoire HTBI primers and CDR3-region Arm-PCR. TCRdb called the multiplex PCR reads again in MiXCR, with one record for every CDR3 protein. The sample shows 500,000 to 700,000 distinct CDR3 sequences, about 15% of them seen only once. V lost 1 base and J 2 bases, leaving 14 bases between the germline ends. The CDR3 has 16 amino acids. Germline V gene sequence: CDR1 SGHDT, CDR2 YYEEEE. As for time point: newly diagnosed GD, antithyroid drugs for less than 3 months. RNA from PBMCs was the source of the TCR library. The authors drew patients from an endocrinology department in Xi'an, China. The same data also went into a second study, on T cells in Graves' hyperthyroidism and ophthalmopathy. That report notes: A first-round RT-PCR of the TCR CDR3 used the HTBI primer set.

The source of this sequence is a woman aged 25 to 39 with Graves disease. The specimen comprised peripheral blood mononuclear cells (PBMCs), sampled at new diagnosis, from a patient treated with antithyroid drugs. The rearrangement joins TRBV5-6 to TRBJ2-3; perhaps TRBD2 as D (5 bases). This CDR3 reads CASSLLTRDNTDTQYF. DNA of the CDR3: TGTGCCAGCAGCTTGTTAACTAGAGACAACACAGATACGCAGTATTTT.